This T cell receptor beta chain was retrieved from a study of CD8 T cells in ankylosing spondylitis. For TCR beta, libraries came from quantitative 5'-RACE with molecular barcodes. TCRdb used MiXCR to reprocess the 5' RACE reads, holding one entry per CDR3 protein. Among about 210,000 distinct CDR3 sequences listed, 6% to 8.5% were seen once. Study observations and caveats: The study looked at matched synovial fluid samples from ankylosing spondylitis patients. Disease-linked clones were reported to be significantly enriched there. What appeared characteristic of ankylosing spondylitis blood was a TCR beta motif of fewer than ten highly homologous variants. Earlier authors reported some of these motif variants in reactive arthritis synovial fluid and blood. As for the disease-linked clones, they showed a CD8+ phenotype and occurred at relatively low frequencies in peripheral blood.

This clonotype was counted many times. Its antigen is currently unknown. V was pared by 5 bases and J by 9 bases, with 12 bases of the junction left unmatched. This CDR3 region has 15 residues. Sequencing was done on a sample of blood, either unsorted or a sorted T cell fraction (not recorded which). The sequence came from a male donor with ankylosing spondylitis. This chain connects TRBV12-3 or TRBV12-4 to TRBJ2-1; 8 bases are shared with TRBD1. The CDR3 DNA follows: TGTGCCAGCAGTCCCGGGACAGGTGGGATGGGTGAGCAGTTCTTC. Translation: CASSPGTGGMGEQFF.